Listed here are 2 T cell receptor beta chains from one sample, sequenced in a study of blood T cell repertoires in COVID-19. Clones were read by immunoSEQ multiplex PCR, and TCRdb kept only the in-frame ones, dropping some. The profile covers about 240,000 clones, with approximately 87% appearing a single time and 5.5% to 8% taken by the ten largest. Sample: peripheral blood. These receptors were taken from a man between 60 and 70 years old with acute or convalescent COVID-19.

The table lists this clone with a few counts. The CDR3, as DNA: TGTGCCAGCAGAGGGACAGGGGTGGCCGGGGAGCTGTTTTTT. Its protein product is CASRGTGVAGELFF. V and J are TRBV6-5 and TRBJ2-2; 10 positions agree with TRBD1. Germline loops: CDR1 MNHEY, CDR2 SVGAGI. The CDR3 extends over 14 amino acids. V shed 6 bases and J 6 bases; nucleotides not matched to a gene: 4.

The CDR3 protein is CATSDPVDRGADNEQFF. CDR3 DNA sequence: TGTGCCACCAGTGACCCAGTTGACAGGGGGGCGGACAATGAGCAGTTCTTC. V and J are TRBV24-1 and TRBJ2-1; 9 nucleotides align to TRBD1. The CDR3 is made up of 17 amino acids. J lost 5 bases, V lost 4 bases, and 11 bases had no gene match. Germline V CDR1 and CDR2: KGHDR, SFDVKD.